The rows below give T cell receptor beta chains drawn from one sample of a study of control samples from healthy donors and cancer patients. Clones were read by immunoSEQ multiplex PCR, and TCRdb kept only the in-frame ones, dropping some. The sample includes some 150,000 clones, just under 95% seen only once; the top ten take approximately 15%. Specimen: PBMCs. These receptors were taken from a man aged 60 to 69 with colorectal cancer. CDR3s include the opening cysteine and the closing phenylalanine or tryptophan. D genes are given only for firm matches. Expanded clones are given a class, and other clones once, few, many or no size at all.

v_call	d_call	clone_size	j_call	cdr3_nt	cdr3_aa
TRBV7-8	NA	NA	TRBJ2-1	TGTGCCAGCAGCTTAGCCCGAGTTAGGAATGAGCAGTTCTTC	CASSLARVRNEQFF
TRBV3-1/TRBV3-2	NA	NA	TRBJ1-1	TGTGCCAGCAGCCAAGATCGACAGATGGACACTGAAGCTTTCTTT	CASSQDRQMDTEAFF
TRBV14	NA	NA	TRBJ2-1	TGTGCCAGCAGCCAAGTTAGGGGGGGGAACAATGAGCAGTTCTTC	CASSQVRGGNNEQFF
TRBV5-5	TRBD1	NA	TRBJ1-1	TGTGCCAGCAACTCAGGACAGGGGAACACTGAAGCTTTCTTT	CASNSGQGNTEAFF
TRBV5-1	NA	NA	TRBJ2-7	TGCGCCAGCAGCTTGGAGTCCTATTTTTACGAGCAGTACTTC	CASSLESYFYEQYF
TRBV6-2/TRBV6-3	NA	NA	TRBJ1-1	TGTGCCAGCAGTTACACTAGGGGTGGGACTGAAGCTTTCTTT	CASSYTRGGTEAFF
TRBV27	NA	NA	TRBJ2-7	TGTGCCAGCAGTTTAGCGGGACTCGAAGCCTACGAGCAGTACTTC	CASSLAGLEAYEQYF
TRBV10-3	NA	NA	TRBJ2-1	TGTGCCATCAGTGAGCCTGTAGCCACCCACAATGAGCAGTTCTTC	CAISEPVATHNEQFF
TRBV9	NA	NA	TRBJ1-1	TGTGCCAGCAGCGTAGGGAGGGGTGAAGATAAAAACACTGAAGCTTTCTTT	CASSVGRGEDKNTEAFF
TRBV30	NA	NA	TRBJ1-1	TGTGCCTGGAGTGCGGCGCAGGCGAACACTGAAGCTTTCTTT	CAWSAAQANTEAFF
TRBV2	NA	NA	TRBJ1-1	TGTGCCAGCAGACGGGATCTAAGCACTGAAGCTTTCTTT	CASRRDLSTEAFF
TRBV19	NA	NA	TRBJ2-5	TGTGCCAGTAGCAATACTGGGGGGACGGGTGAGACCCAGTACTTC	CASSNTGGTGETQYF
TRBV24-1	TRBD1	NA	TRBJ1-3	TGTGCCACCCGTACAGGGGCTGGAAACACCATATATTTT	CATRTGAGNTIYF
TRBV2	NA	NA	TRBJ2-5	TGTGCCAGCAGGCCCGACGGGGGAGAGACCCAGTACTTC	CASRPDGGETQYF
TRBV4-1	NA	NA	TRBJ1-4	TGCGCCAGCAGCCAAGAGACGAAAACTAATGAAAAACTGTTTTTT	CASSQETKTNEKLFF
TRBV19	NA	NA	TRBJ1-1	TGTGCCACAAACGACGGGAGATTGAACACTGAAGCTTTCTTT	CATNDGRLNTEAFF
TRBV12-5	NA	NA	TRBJ1-5	TGTGCTAGTGGTTTGGTAAAGGATTTCGTTCCGAATCAGCCCCAGCATTTT	CASGLVKDFVPNQPQHF
TRBV20-1	NA	NA	TRBJ2-5	TGCAGTGCTACCCGGGAGACCCAGTACTTC	CSATRETQYF
TRBV25-1	TRBD1	NA	TRBJ1-2	TGTGCCAGCAGTGAATCCGGGACAGGAACGGGCTACACCTTC	CASSESGTGTGYTF
TRBV5-5	NA	NA	TRBJ1-3	TGTGCCAGCAGCTTGGGGTTAGGCAGGGAGGAATTCTCTGGAAACACCATATATTTT	CASSLGLGREEFSGNTIYF
TRBV7-2	NA	NA	TRBJ2-2	TGTGCCAGCAGCTTAGTTACAGCGCGCAACACCGGGGAGCTGTTTTTT	CASSLVTARNTGELFF
TRBV5-6	NA	once	TRBJ1-1	TGTGCCAGCAGCATGCTCGAGGGGCGACGGCCTGAAGCTTTCTTT	CASSMLEGRRPEAFF
TRBV18	NA	NA	TRBJ2-3	TGTGCCAGCTCAACAACAGCCACAGATACGCAGTATTTT	CASSTTATDTQYF
TRBV6-5	NA	NA	TRBJ2-2	TGTGCCACAGCATGGTCAAGGGACACCGGGGAACTGTTTTTT	CATAWSRDTGELFF
TRBV3-1/TRBV3-2	NA	NA	TRBJ2-7	TGTGCCAGCAGGGCCAGGACCCTGAGGTACTACGAGCAGTACTTC	CASRARTLRYYEQYF
TRBV18	NA	NA	TRBJ1-2	TGTGCCAGCTCACCCACCCGACGGAGCGACGGGGGCTACACCTTC	CASSPTRRSDGGYTF
TRBV5-1	TRBD1	once	TRBJ2-1	TGCGCCAGCTCCTGGGACAGCAATGAGCAGTTCTTC	CASSWDSNEQFF
TRBV18	TRBD1	NA	TRBJ1-2	TGTGCCAGCTCCGCAGGGGGGGGCCGGATTGGCTACACCTTC	CASSAGGGRIGYTF
TRBV3-1/TRBV3-2	NA	NA	TRBJ2-2	TGTGCCAGCAGCCAACGGGGGGAGCTGTTTTTT	CASSQRGELFF
TRBV7-9	NA	NA	TRBJ2-5	TGTGCCAGCAGCCACAGGGTCTCCCAAGAGACCCAGTACTTC	CASSHRVSQETQYF
TRBV7-2	TRBD1	NA	TRBJ2-3	TGTGCCAGCAGCTTATCGGTGGGACAGCGCACAGATACGCAGTATTTT	CASSLSVGQRTDTQYF
TRBV15	NA	NA	TRBJ1-3	TGTGCCACCAGCAGAGATTCGGGGGCTGGAAACACCATATATTTT	CATSRDSGAGNTIYF
TRBV10-3	NA	NA	TRBJ1-6	TGTGCCATCAGTGAGGGCGGGGGCAATTCACCCCTCCACTTT	CAISEGGGNSPLHF
TRBV6-5	TRBD1	NA	TRBJ2-3	TGTGCCAGCAGTTTGGGTCAGGGGGCCCTAGATACGCAGTATTTT	CASSLGQGALDTQYF
TRBV4-1	NA	NA	TRBJ1-2	TGCGCCAGCAGCCAAGATCGCGGGGATTTGGACTATGGCTACACCTTC	CASSQDRGDLDYGYTF
TRBV28	NA	NA	TRBJ1-6	TGTGCCAGCCGCCCCGGCATTAATTCACCCCTCCACTTT	CASRPGINSPLHF
TRBV30	TRBD1	NA	TRBJ1-1	TGTGCCGGAAGGGACAGGGGGCCTCCTGAAGCTTTCTTT	CAGRDRGPPEAFF
TRBV10-2	NA	NA	TRBJ2-2	TGCGCCAGCAGTGAGTCATCAGGAAGCGGGGAGCTGTTTTTT	CASSESSGSGELFF
TRBV23-1	NA	once	TRBJ2-3	TGCGCCAGCAGTCAAGAGAGGGGTCGCACAGATACGCAGTATTTT	CASSQERGRTDTQYF
TRBV20-1	NA	NA	TRBJ2-7	TGCAGTGCTAGTTATCAGGGAGCCTACGAGCAGTACTTC	CSASYQGAYEQYF
TRBV5-1	TRBD2	NA	TRBJ2-1	TGCGCCAGCAGCGAGGTTCTAGCGGGGGGAGGTTGGCAGTTCTTC	CASSEVLAGGGWQFF
TRBV19	NA	NA	TRBJ1-1	TGTGCCAGTAGTAACCCGGGACGCCTGAACACTGAAGCTTTCTTT	CASSNPGRLNTEAFF
TRBV7-9	NA	NA	TRBJ1-4	TGTGCCAGCAGCTTGACAGATGGTGAAAAACTGTTTTTT	CASSLTDGEKLFF
TRBV7-9	NA	NA	TRBJ2-7	TGTGCCAGCAGCTTAGGTGTGCGACCCTACGAGCAGTACTTC	CASSLGVRPYEQYF
TRBV5-1	TRBD1	NA	TRBJ2-7	TGCGCCAGCAGCACCCCAGGACAGGTCACCTACGAGCAGTACTTC	CASSTPGQVTYEQYF
TRBV6-5	NA	NA	TRBJ1-6	TGTGCCAGCAACCCCGCGGGTCGGGATTCACCCCTCCACTTT	CASNPAGRDSPLHF
TRBV13	NA	NA	TRBJ2-7	TGTGCCAGCAGCTTAGAGCGACAGCGTAATGAGCAGTACTTC	CASSLERQRNEQYF
TRBV20-1	NA	NA	TRBJ1-2	TGCAGTGCAAGCCCGGGGCATGGCTACACCTTC	CSASPGHGYTF
TRBV24-1	TRBD1	NA	TRBJ2-1	TGTGCCACCGAAGGGGGCGTTGAGCAGTTCTTC	CATEGGVEQFF
TRBV25-1	TRBD1	once	TRBJ1-1	TGTGCCAGCACGTCCGGGACAGGGGCATCTGAAGCTTTCTTT	CASTSGTGASEAFF
TRBV4-3	TRBD2	NA	TRBJ2-2	TGCGCCAGCAGCCGTTTAGCGGGGGAGTACACCGGGGAGCTGTTTTTT	CASSRLAGEYTGELFF
TRBV28	TRBD1	NA	TRBJ1-6	TGTGCCAGCAGCCCTGAGGGACAGGCAAATTCACCCCTCCACTTT	CASSPEGQANSPLHF
TRBV2	NA	NA	TRBJ1-5	TGTGCCAGCAGTTTGGACAGCAATAGCAATCAGCCCCAGCATTTT	CASSLDSNSNQPQHF